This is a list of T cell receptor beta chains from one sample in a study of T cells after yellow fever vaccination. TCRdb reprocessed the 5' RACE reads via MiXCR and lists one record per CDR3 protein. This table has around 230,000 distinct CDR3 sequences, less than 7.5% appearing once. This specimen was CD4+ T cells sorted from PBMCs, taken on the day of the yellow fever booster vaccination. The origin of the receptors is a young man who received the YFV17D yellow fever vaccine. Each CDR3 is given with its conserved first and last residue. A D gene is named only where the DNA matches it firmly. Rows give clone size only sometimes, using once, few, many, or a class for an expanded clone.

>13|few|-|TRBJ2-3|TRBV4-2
TGTGCCAGCAGCCGCCAGGTGGGAGATACGCAGTATTTT
CASSRQVGDTQYF
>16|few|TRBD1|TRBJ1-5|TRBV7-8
TGTGCCAGCAGCTGGGGGACAGGGATTAGCAATCAGCCCCAGCATTTT
CASSWGTGISNQPQHF
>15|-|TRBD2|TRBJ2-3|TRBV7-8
TGTGCCAGCAGCTTAGGGCGGGAGGTAACAGATACGCAGTATTTT
CASSLGREVTDTQYF
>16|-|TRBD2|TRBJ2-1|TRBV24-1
TGTGCCACCAGAGGGACTAGCGGGAGATACCACAATGAGCAGTTCTTC
CATRGTSGRYHNEQFF
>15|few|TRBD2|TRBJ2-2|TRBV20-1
TGCAGTGCTAGAACGTTAGCGGGAGGTACCGGGGAGCTGTTTTTT
CSARTLAGGTGELFF
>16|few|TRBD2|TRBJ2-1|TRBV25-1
TGTGCCAGCAGTGAATATCGACTAGCGGGTGGCAATGAGCAGTTCTTC
CASSEYRLAGGNEQFF
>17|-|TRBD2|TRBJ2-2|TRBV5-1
TGCGCCAGCAGCTTGGCCGGGACTAGCGTACACACCGGGGAGCTGTTTTTT
CASSLAGTSVHTGELFF
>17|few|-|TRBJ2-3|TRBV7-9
TGTGCCAGCAGCTATTGGGGGGATAGCGCCAGCACAGATACGCAGTATTTT
CASSYWGDSASTDTQYF
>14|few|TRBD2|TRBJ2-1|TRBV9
TGTGCCAGCAAGGGACTAGCGGGAGACAATGAGCAGTTCTTC
CASKGLAGDNEQFF
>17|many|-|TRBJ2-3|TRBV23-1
TGCGCCAGCAGTCACTCAATGTGGAGAGAAGCCACAGATACGCAGTATTTT
CASSHSMWREATDTQYF
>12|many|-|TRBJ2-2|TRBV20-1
TGCAGTGCTAGAGGGAACACCGGGGAGCTGTTTTTT
CSARGNTGELFF
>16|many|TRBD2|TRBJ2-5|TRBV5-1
TGCGCCAGCAGCTACGGGACTAGCCTCGTCCAAGAGACCCAGTACTTC
CASSYGTSLVQETQYF
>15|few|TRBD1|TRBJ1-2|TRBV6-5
TGTGCCAGCAGTTCCCCCGACAGGGAACAACGTGGCTACACCTTC
CASSSPDREQRGYTF
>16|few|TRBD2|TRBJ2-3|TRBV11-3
TGTGCCAGCAGCGGAGGGACTAGCGGACTCACAGATACGCAGTATTTT
CASSGGTSGLTDTQYF
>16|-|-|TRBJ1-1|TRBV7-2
TGTGCCAGCAGCTTAGGGACACTGCGGGAGAACACTGAAGCTTTCTTT
CASSLGTLRENTEAFF
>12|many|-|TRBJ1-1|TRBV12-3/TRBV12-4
TGTGCCAGCAGTCTAGGCCAGGATGAAGCTTTCTTT
CASSLGQDEAFF
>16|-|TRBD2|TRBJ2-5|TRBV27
TGTGCCAGCAGGGCTACTAGCGGGAGGGCCGGAGAGACCCAGTACTTC
CASRATSGRAGETQYF
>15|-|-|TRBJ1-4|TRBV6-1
TGTGCCAGCAGTGAGCGGGGGGGTTTCGGCGAAAAACTGTTTTTT
CASSERGGFGEKLFF
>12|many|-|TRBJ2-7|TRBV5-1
TGCGCCAGCAGCTTGGACTGGCGAGAGCAGTACTTC
CASSLDWREQYF
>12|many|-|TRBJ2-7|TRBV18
TGTGCCAGCAGCCCTACCTCCTACGAGCAGTACTTC
CASSPTSYEQYF
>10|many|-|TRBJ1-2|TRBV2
TGTGCCAGCAGGGAAGAAAGCTACACCTTC
CASREESYTF
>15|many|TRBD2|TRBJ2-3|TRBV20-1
TGCAGTGCAATACCGCCTAGCGGGAGGACAGATACGCAGTATTTT
CSAIPPSGRTDTQYF
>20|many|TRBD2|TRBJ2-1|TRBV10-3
TGTGCCATCAGTGAGTACGGGGGCGGGTTAGCGGGAGGCGCCTACAATGAGCAGTTCTTC
CAISEYGGGLAGGAYNEQFF
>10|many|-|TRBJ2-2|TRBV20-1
TGCAGTGCTATGGGCGGGGAGCTGTTTTTT
CSAMGGELFF
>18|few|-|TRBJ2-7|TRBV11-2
TGTGCCAGCAGCCAACTACCTCGGGGTGGCCGAGTGGCCTACGAGCAGTACTTC
CASSQLPRGGRVAYEQYF
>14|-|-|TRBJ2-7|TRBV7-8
TGTGCCAGCAGCTTAATCCGGGCCGGATCCGAGCAGTACTTC
CASSLIRAGSEQYF